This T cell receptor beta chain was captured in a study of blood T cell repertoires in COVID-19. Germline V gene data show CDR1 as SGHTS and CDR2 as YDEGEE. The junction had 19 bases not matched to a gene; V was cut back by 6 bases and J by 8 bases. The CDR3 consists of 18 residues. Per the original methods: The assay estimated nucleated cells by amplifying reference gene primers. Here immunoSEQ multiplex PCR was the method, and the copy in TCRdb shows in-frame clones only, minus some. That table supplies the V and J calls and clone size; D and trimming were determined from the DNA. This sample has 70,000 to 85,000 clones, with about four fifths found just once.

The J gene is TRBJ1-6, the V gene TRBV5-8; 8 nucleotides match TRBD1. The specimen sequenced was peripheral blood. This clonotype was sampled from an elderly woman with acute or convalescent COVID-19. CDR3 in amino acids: CASTMPGQAFNGDSPLHF. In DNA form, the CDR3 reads TGTGCCAGCACCATGCCGGGACAGGCCTTCAACGGGGATTCACCCCTCCACTTT.